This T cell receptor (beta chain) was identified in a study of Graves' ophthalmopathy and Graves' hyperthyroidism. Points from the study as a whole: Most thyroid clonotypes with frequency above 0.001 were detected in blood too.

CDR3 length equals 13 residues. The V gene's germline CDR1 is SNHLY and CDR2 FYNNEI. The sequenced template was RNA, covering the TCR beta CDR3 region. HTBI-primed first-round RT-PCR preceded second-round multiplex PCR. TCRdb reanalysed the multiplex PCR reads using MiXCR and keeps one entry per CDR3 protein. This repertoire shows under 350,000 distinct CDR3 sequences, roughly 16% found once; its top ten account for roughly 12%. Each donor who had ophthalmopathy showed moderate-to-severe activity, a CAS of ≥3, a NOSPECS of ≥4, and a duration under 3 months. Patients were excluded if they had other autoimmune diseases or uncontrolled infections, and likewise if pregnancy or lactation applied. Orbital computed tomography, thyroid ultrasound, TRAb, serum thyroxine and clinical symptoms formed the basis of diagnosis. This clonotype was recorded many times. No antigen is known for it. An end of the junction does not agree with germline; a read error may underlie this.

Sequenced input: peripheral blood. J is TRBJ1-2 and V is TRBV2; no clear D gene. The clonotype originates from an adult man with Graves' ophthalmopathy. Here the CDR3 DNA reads TGTGCCAGCAGTGTAGTGCGGAGCGGGCGGTGGGCCTTC. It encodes CASSVVRSGRWAF.